This T cell receptor (beta chain) derives from a study of regulatory T cells in long-lasting Graves disease (dated by TCRdb to the early 2020s). Study-level background: Patients with newly diagnosed Graves' disease had been on antithyroid drugs for under 3 months. The study was conducted in China and was registered as a clinical trial. Patients with persistent Graves' disease were compared with patients with newly diagnosed Graves' disease using TCR sequencing and RNA sequencing of peripheral blood. A total of around 35 samples underwent TCR sequencing, from roughly 13 patients with persistent Graves' disease and 20 or so patients with newly diagnosed Graves' disease.

There are many counts of this clonotype. Its antigen specificity is not known. Nothing much larger sits one base from this clone, and base qualities are not available. Compared with germline, V lacks 8 bases and J lacks 0 bases; bases without a gene match: 6. Reading the germline V gene gives CDR1 MNHEY and CDR2 SVGEGT. The CDR3 holds 14 amino acids from the cysteine to the phenylalanine. The DNA shown is the 42-base CDR3, in frame from base 1. Libraries were constructed by multiplex PCR. The sequencer was an Illumina HiSeq 4000. TCR beta libraries were built with iRepertoire HTBI primers and Arm-PCR amplification of CDR3 regions. PCR products were gel purified before sequencing. Per the source publication's procedure: A total of 62 TRBV and under 15 TRBJ segments were identified across samples and were used for gene usage analysis of CDR3 amino acid clonotypes. COPE and FqMerger were used to merge the filtered high-quality paired reads into contigs. BLAST was used to align contigs to IMGT TRBV, TRBD and TRBJ reference genes, with CDR3 defined following IMGT. Clonotypes above 0.1% frequency were classified as highly expanded clones. Shannon entropy served as the measure of repertoire diversity, while the Gini coefficient captured V-J evenness. Clonotypes shared by more than one individual were considered public. The public sequencing data were trimmed at Q25 with fastp and processed into clonotypes with MiXCR by TCRdb, which kept only in-frame beta chains. All rows with the same CDR3 protein become a single entry with the most common DNA and genes. The V and J calls, along with clone size, are taken from TCRdb and not from the paper's own processing. The sample table contains over 450,000 distinct CDR3 sequences; only one count was recorded for more than 10% of them. The ten largest make up approximately 9.6% of the sample.

The time point label corresponds to: newly diagnosed GD, antithyroid drugs for less than 3 months. RNA was extracted from PBMCs in TRIzol for both TCR sequencing and RNA sequencing. Graves' disease was diagnosed according to American Thyroid Association guidelines. Recruitment of patients was carried out at an endocrinology department in Xi'an, China. From each patient, approximately 9.9 milliliters of peripheral blood was collected into an EDTA anticoagulant tube. PBMCs were isolated by Ficoll Paque Plus density gradient separation without further T cell sorting. An Agilent 2100 Bioanalyzer and agarose gel were used to check RNA quality, and a NanoDrop 2000 was used to measure RNA concentration. The paper's findings and limits, for the study overall: More public clonotypes were shared among persistent patients (under 3,000) than among newly diagnosed patients (roughly 1,000). Only the TCR beta chain was sequenced and analyzed. The study examined only peripheral blood because the primary lesion, thyroid tissue, could not be accessed. The authors noted that the small sample size was a limitation that may lower accuracy. Preferential use of TRBV28, TRBJ1-2 and TRBJ2-5 was observed in persistent disease, whereas TRBV20-1 and TRBJ2-1 were favored in newly diagnosed disease. Persistent Graves' disease patients showed lower TCR Shannon entropy and fewer highly expanded clones than newly diagnosed patients, suggesting clonal expansion.

These sequences were also reported in another study, on T cells in Graves' hyperthyroidism and ophthalmopathy. The second investigation adds: Stable Graves' hyperthyroidism was defined as the absence of progression to ophthalmopathy over 18 months of follow-up. The hyperthyroidism patients were between 18 and 65 years old and newly diagnosed, with a disease duration of less than 2 months. The study excluded patients with uncontrolled infections, other autoimmune diseases, pregnancy or lactation. Diagnoses relied on clinical symptoms, serum thyroxine and TRAb, thyroid ultrasound and orbital computed tomography. For the first round of RT-PCR on the TCR CDR3, the HTBI primer set was used together with the Qiagen OneStep RT-PCR kit. Blood samples also contained most of the expanded thyroid clonotypes (frequency above 0.001), which suggests that blood repertoires may reflect thyroid immune responses. A model built on a 13 V-J signature distinguished ophthalmopathy from stable hyperthyroidism, reaching 85% to 90% sensitivity and about 81% specificity in cross-validation and 80%/75% in testing. During validation, the model predicted progression to ophthalmopathy a median of roughly 7.1 months ahead of onset, with more than 60% sensitivity and around 72% specificity. To identify distinguishing TCR V-J signatures, a discovery cohort of some 100 patients was used, comprising approximately 40 with Graves' ophthalmopathy and around 57 with stable Graves' hyperthyroidism. An independent validation cohort of fewer than 20 hyperthyroidism patients and 15 or so patients who later progressed to ophthalmopathy tested prospective prediction of ophthalmopathy. For training and testing, the 95 to 100 patients in the discovery cohort were randomly divided in a 7:3 ratio. In addition, the study compared T-cell repertoires in thyroid tissue and in blood from six Graves' hyperthyroidism patients. Following sampling, methimazole starting at 30 mg daily was given to hyperthyroidism patients, and high-dose intravenous methylprednisolone was given to ophthalmopathy patients. A second multiplex PCR round built the libraries, followed by size selection and purification. The libraries were sequenced on an Illumina HiSeq2000 using paired-end 100 bp reads. Raw data were processed with SOAPnuke, discarding reads with adapters, uncalled bases, mean Phred below 15, or no exact constant-primer or identifier match. High-quality paired reads were merged with COPE v1.2.5, and unique nucleotide sequences were defined as clonotypes. MiTCR v1.1 was used to align the clonotypes against IMGT TRBV, TRBD and TRBJ reference segments. The analysis included only V-J combinations with a frequency above 0.0001, which together covered more than 99% of the repertoires. A TCS score was defined as the ratio of F50 (clonal expansion) to E x V (chaos), with BLOSUM62-based TCRdist applied between CDR3 peptides within each V-J. Welch's t-statistics and random forest reduced 500 to 650 V-J features to some 14, which were used in a naive Bayes classifier (R e1071). No statistical method was used to set the sample size in advance, and investigators knew the group allocation. The paper describes TCR Vbeta CDR3 sequencing of 140 or so peripheral blood samples, made up of around 41 ophthalmopathy patients, 70 to 75 hyperthyroidism patients and 17 progressor patients.

This TCR derives from a woman aged 25-40 years with Graves disease. Donor details come from another sample of the same person, matched by shared clones. This chain is built from TRBV6-2 or TRBV6-3 and TRBJ2-5, and 7 junctional nucleotides match TRBD2. The source was peripheral blood mononuclear cells (PBMCs), collected at new diagnosis, from a patient treated with antithyroid drugs. The DNA reads TGTGCCAGCCGGGAAGCGGGATACCAAGAGACCCAGTACTTC. Its amino acids are CASREAGYQETQYF.